Given below is one TCR beta chain in context. As yet, its antigen is unknown. TCRdb re-derived calls from the reads in MiXCR, one entry per CDR3 protein. The sample has hundreds of thousands of distinct CDR3 sequences, around 29% seen once. This sample was included in a study of T cell repertoires in cytomegalovirus infection. Study at large: TCR beta signatures that were public indicated CMV infection and matching HLA type. Findings and limits, study-wide: CMV-specific TCR beta clonotypes restricted by HLA-C dominated the ex vivo response.

The CDR3 is 14 residues long. CDR1 is MNHEY, CDR2 SVGAGI, per germline. V lost 2 bases to trimming and J lost 1 base, with 8 bases between them. J is TRBJ1-1 and V is TRBV6-5; D unclear. The starting material was cultured CD8+ T cells from PBMCs, obtained from culture after CMV antigen stimulation. The sequence was collected from a human donor in good health (CMV status not recorded). Some clones in this sample may be carry-over from other donors' samples. The DNA of the CDR3 is TGTGCCAGCAGTTACGGACCTGCGAACACTGAAGCTTTCTTT. Translation gives CASSYGPANTEAFF.